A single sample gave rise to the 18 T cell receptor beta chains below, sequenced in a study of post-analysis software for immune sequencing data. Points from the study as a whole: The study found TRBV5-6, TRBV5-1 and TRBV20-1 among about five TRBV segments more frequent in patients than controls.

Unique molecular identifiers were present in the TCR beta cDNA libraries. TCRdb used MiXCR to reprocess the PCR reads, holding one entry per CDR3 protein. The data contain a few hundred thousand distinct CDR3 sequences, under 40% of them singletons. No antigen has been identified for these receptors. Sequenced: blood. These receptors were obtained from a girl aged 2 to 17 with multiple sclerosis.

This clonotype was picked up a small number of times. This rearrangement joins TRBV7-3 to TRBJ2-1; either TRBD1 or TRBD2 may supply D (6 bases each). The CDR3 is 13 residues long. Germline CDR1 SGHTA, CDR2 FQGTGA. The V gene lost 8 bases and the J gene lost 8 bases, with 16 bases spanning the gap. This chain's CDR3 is CASGPLGGHEQFF. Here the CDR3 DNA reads TGTGCCAGCGGGCCCTTGGGGGGCCATGAGCAGTTCTTC.

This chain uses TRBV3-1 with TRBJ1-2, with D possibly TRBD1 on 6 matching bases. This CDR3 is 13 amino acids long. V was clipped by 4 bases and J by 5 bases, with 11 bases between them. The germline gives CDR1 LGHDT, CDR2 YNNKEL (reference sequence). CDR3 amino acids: CASSPRDKYGYTF. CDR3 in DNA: TGTGCCAGCAGCCCACGGGACAAGTATGGCTACACCTTC.

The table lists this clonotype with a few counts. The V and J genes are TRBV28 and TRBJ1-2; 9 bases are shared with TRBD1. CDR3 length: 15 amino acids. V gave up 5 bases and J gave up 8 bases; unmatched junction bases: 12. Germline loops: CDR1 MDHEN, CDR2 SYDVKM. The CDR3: CASSGPRTGVDGYTF. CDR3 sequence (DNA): TGTGCCAGCAGTGGTCCTAGGACAGGGGTGGACGGCTACACCTTC.

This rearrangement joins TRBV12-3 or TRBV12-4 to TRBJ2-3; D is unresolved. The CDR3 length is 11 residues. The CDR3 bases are TGTGGCAGAGGAAGCAGTGATACGCAGTATTTT. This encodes CGRGSSDTQYF.

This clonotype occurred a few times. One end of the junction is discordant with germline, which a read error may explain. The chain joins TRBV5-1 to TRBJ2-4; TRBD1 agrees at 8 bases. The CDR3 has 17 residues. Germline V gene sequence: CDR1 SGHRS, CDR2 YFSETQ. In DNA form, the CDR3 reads TGCGCCAGCAGCTTGGGGGGCACGGACAGGGCCAGAAACATTCAGTACTTC. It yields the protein CASSLGGTDRARNIQYF.

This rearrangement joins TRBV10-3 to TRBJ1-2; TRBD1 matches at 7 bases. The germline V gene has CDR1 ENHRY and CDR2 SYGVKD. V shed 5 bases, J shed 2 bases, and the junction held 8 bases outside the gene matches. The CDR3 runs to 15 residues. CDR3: CAISSEGARNYGYTF. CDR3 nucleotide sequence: TGTGCCATCAGTTCTGAGGGGGCGAGAAACTATGGCTACACCTTC.

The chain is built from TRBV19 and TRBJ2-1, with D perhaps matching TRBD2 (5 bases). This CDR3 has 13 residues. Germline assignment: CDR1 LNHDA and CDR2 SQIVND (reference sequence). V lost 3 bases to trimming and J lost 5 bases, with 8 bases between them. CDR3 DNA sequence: TGTGCCAGTAGTATGGGGAGAAACAATGAGCAGTTCTTC. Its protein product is CASSMGRNNEQFF.

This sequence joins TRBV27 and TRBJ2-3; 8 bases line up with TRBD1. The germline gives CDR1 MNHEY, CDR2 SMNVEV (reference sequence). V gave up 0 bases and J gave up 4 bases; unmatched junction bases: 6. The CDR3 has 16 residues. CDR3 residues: CASSLSGRGQADTQYF. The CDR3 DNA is TGTGCCAGCAGTTTATCCGGCAGGGGGCAGGCAGATACGCAGTATTTT.

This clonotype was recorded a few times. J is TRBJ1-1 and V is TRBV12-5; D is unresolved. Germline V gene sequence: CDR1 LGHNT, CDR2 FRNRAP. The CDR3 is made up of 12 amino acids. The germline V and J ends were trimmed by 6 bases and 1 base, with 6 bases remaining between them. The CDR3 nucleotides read TGTGCTAGTGGAGCGGGGAACACTGAAGCTTTCTTT. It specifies CASGAGNTEAFF.

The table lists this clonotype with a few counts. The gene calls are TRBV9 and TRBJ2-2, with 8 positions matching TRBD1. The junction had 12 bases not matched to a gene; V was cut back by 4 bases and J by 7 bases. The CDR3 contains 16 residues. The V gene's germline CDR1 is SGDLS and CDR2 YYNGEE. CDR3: CASSPPGTGGIGELFF. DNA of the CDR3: TGTGCCAGCAGCCCCCCCGGAACAGGGGGTATCGGGGAGCTGTTTTTT.

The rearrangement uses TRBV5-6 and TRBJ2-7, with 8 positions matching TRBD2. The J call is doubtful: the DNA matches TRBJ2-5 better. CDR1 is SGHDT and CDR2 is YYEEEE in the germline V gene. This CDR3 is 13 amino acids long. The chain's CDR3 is CASSFRLAETQYF. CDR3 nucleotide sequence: TGTGCCAGCAGCTTCCGACTAGCGGAGACCCAGTACTTC.

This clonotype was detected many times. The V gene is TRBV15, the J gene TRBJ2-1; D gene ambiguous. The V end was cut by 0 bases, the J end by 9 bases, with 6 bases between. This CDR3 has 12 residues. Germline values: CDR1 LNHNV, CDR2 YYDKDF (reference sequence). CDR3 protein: CATSRDSIEQFF. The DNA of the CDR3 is TGTGCCACCAGCAGAGATAGTATTGAGCAGTTCTTC.

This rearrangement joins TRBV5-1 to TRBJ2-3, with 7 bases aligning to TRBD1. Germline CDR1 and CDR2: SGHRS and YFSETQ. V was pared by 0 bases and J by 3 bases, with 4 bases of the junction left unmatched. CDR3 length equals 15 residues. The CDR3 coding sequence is TGCGCCAGCAGCTTGGATACAGGGGAAACAGATACGCAGTATTTT. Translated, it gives CASSLDTGETDTQYF. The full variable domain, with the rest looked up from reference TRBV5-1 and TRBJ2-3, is KAGVTQTPRYLIKTRGQQVTLSCSPISGHRSVSWYQQTPGQGLQFLFEYFSETQRNKGNFPGRFSGRQFSNSRSEMNVSTLELGDSALYLCASSLDTGETDTQYFGPGTRLTVL.

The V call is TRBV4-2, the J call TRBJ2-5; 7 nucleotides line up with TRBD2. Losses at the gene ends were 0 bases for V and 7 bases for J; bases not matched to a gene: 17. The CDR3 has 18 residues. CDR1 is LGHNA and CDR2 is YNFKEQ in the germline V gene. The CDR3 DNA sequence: TGTGCCAGCAGCCAAGATCTAGTGGGCGGGGGAGACATCGGGACCCAGTACTTC. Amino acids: CASSQDLVGGGDIGTQYF.

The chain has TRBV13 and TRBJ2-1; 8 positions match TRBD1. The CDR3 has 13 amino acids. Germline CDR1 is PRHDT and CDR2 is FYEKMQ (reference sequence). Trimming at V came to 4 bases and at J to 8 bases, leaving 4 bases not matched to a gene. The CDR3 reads CASSSDRGHEQFF. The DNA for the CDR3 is TGTGCCAGCAGCTCCGACAGGGGCCATGAGCAGTTCTTC.

DNA of the CDR3: TGCAGTGCTAGAGAGGGACTCAAGAACACCGGGGAGCTGTTTTTT. Its protein is CSAREGLKNTGELFF. The chain has TRBV20-1 and TRBJ2-2; weak D call: TRBD2 (6 bases). Germline V gene lookup returns CDR1 DFQATT and CDR2 SNEGSKA (reference sequence). V was pared by 0 bases and J by 1 base, with 9 bases between. This CDR3 region has 15 residues.

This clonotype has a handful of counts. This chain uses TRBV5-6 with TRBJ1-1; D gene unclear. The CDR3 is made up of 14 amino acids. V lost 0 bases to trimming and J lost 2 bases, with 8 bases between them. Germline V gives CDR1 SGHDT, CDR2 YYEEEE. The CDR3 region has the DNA TGTGCCAGCAGCTTGGACTTCGGCAACACTGAAGCTTTCTTT. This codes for CASSLDFGNTEAFF.

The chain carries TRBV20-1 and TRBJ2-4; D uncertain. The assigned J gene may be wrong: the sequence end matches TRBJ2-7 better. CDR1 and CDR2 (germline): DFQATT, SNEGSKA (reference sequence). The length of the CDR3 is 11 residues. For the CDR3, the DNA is TGCAGTGCTAGAGTATCAAGCGAGCAGTACTTC. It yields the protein CSARVSSEQYF.